A selection of T cell receptor beta chains follows, all from one sample in a study of memory CD4+ T cells and cytomegalovirus serostatus. Using immunoSEQ multiplex PCR, the repertoire was profiled, and TCRdb retains in-frame clones only, with some absent. The sample records about 46,000 clones, 60% to 80% being singletons. The sequenced material came from memory CD4+ T cells from blood. The source is an adult in good health and CMV-seronegative. CDR3s include the opening cysteine and the closing phenylalanine or tryptophan. D genes are given only for firm matches. Part of the rows lack a size; the others show once, few, many or a class for expanded clones.

clone size	D gene	V gene	J gene	CDR3 DNA	CDR3 protein
NA	TRBD2	TRBV11-1	TRBJ2-1	TGTGCCAGCAGCCCGGGGACTAGCGGGGGGATATACGACAATGAGCAGTTCTTC	CASSPGTSGGIYDNEQFF
NA	NA	TRBV18	TRBJ2-5	TGTGCCAGCTCACCACGCGTCCAAGAGACCCAGTACTTC	CASSPRVQETQYF
NA	NA	TRBV4-1	TRBJ1-5	TGCGCCAGCAGCCTCTTCGGTCTGAGCAATCAGCCCCAGCATTTT	CASSLFGLSNQPQHF
few	TRBD1	TRBV19	TRBJ1-1	TGTGCCAGTGACGACAGGGGAAGGACTGAAGCTTTCTTT	CASDDRGRTEAFF
NA	TRBD2	TRBV25-1	TRBJ2-5	TGTGCCAGCAGCCTCTCGGGGGGGCGCGGGACCCAGTACTTC	CASSLSGGRGTQYF
NA	NA	TRBV7-6	TRBJ1-4	TGTGCCAGCAGCGATGCAGGGGCGAGAAATGAAAAACTGTTTTTT	CASSDAGARNEKLFF
NA	NA	TRBV7-7	TRBJ2-2	TGTGCCAGCAGCTTTCGACTTACCGGGGAGCTGTTTTTT	CASSFRLTGELFF
NA	TRBD2	TRBV6-5	TRBJ2-5	TGTGCCAGCAGGCAGGGACTAGCCCCCGAGACCCAGTACTTC	CASRQGLAPETQYF
NA	NA	TRBV6-6	TRBJ2-1	TGTGCCAGCAGTCAAGACAGATCCTACAATGAGCAGTTCTTC	CASSQDRSYNEQFF
NA	NA	TRBV7-2	TRBJ2-7	TGTGCCAGCAGCCCGGGCGATATGTACGAGCAGTACTTC	CASSPGDMYEQYF
NA	TRBD1	TRBV19	TRBJ1-5	TGTGCCAGAGAACTCGAGCCGGGACAGGGGGCCGGTAATCAGCCCCAGCATTTT	CARELEPGQGAGNQPQHF
NA	NA	TRBV2	TRBJ1-1	TGTGCCAGCAGTGAGCAGGGTTTTGTAGCTGAAGCTTTCTTT	CASSEQGFVAEAFF
NA	NA	TRBV7-2	TRBJ2-4	TGTGCCAGCAGCTCCCAACAGAGCAAAAACATTCAGTACTTC	CASSSQQSKNIQYF
NA	NA	TRBV12-5	TRBJ1-1	TGTGCTAGTGGTTTGGTACTTGGTCAGGGTAACACTGAAGCTTTCTTT	CASGLVLGQGNTEAFF
NA	TRBD1	TRBV9	TRBJ2-4	TGTGCCAGCAGCGTAGATGGACAGGGGGTAAACATTCAGTACTTC	CASSVDGQGVNIQYF
NA	NA	TRBV6-1	TRBJ1-5	TGTGCCAGCAGTACAGGGAACAATCAGCCCCAGCATTTT	CASSTGNNQPQHF
NA	NA	TRBV30	TRBJ2-3	TGTGCCTGGAGTCAGGGGGGTCGGGGAGATACGCAGTATTTT	CAWSQGGRGDTQYF
NA	TRBD2	TRBV19	TRBJ2-1	TGTGCCAGTAGTATGGGGCTAGCGGGGGGGCAGAATGAGCAGTTCTTC	CASSMGLAGGQNEQFF
NA	NA	TRBV7-3	TRBJ1-1	TGTGCCAGCAGCTTAGCCGCGGGGGGGAACACTGAAGCTTTCTTT	CASSLAAGGNTEAFF
NA	NA	TRBV7-2	TRBJ2-3	TGTGCCAGCAGCTTAGACTCCGATACGCAGTATTTT	CASSLDSDTQYF
once	NA	TRBV30	TRBJ1-4	TGTGCCTCGGAGCCGGGACATCTCTCCAATGAAAAACTGTTTTTT	CASEPGHLSNEKLFF
NA	TRBD2	TRBV2	TRBJ2-7	TGTGCCAGCAGAGTGGGACTAGCGGGGGACGAGCAGTACTTC	CASRVGLAGDEQYF
NA	NA	TRBV29-1	TRBJ1-1	TGCAGCGTTGAAGTGGGGGTGGACACTGAAGCTTTCTTT	CSVEVGVDTEAFF
NA	NA	TRBV30	TRBJ1-1	TGTGCCTATTTACCAGGGAAGCGGGGGAACACTGAAGCTTTCTTT	CAYLPGKRGNTEAFF